Listed below are T cell receptor beta chains from one sample, sequenced in a study of Graves' ophthalmopathy and Graves' hyperthyroidism. TCRdb itself ran the multiplex PCR reads through MiXCR, one entry per CDR3 protein. There are 150,000 or so distinct CDR3 sequences in the sample; less than 45% occur only once, and about 5.8% lies in the top ten. Sequencing input: peripheral blood. The receptors derive from a middle-aged woman with Graves' ophthalmopathy. Both conserved end residues are part of each CDR3. The order of the fields is clone size, J gene, D gene, V gene, CDR3 protein, CDR3 DNA. D genes are given only for firm matches. Size is omitted from some rows. Given values are once, few, many or a class for expanded clones.

size: NA; J: TRBJ2-7; D: TRBD2; V: TRBV30; CDR3: CAWASGRTYEQYF; DNA: TGTGCCTGGGCTAGCGGGCGGACCTACGAGCAGTACTTC
size: NA; J: TRBJ1-1; D: NA; V: TRBV19; CDR3: CASSGGQWSTEAFF; DNA: TGTGCCAGTAGCGGGGGGCAATGGAGCACTGAAGCTTTCTTT
size: many; J: TRBJ1-1; D: NA; V: TRBV12-3/TRBV12-4; CDR3: CASRSDGTAEMNTEAFF; DNA: TGTGCCAGCAGGTCCGACGGGACGGCCGAGATGAACACTGAAGCTTTCTTT
size: NA; J: TRBJ2-7; D: NA; V: TRBV6-2/TRBV6-3; CDR3: CASRMSSRVEQYF; DNA: TGTGCCAGCAGAATGTCATCTCGGGTCGAGCAGTACTTC
size: NA; J: TRBJ2-2; D: NA; V: TRBV27; CDR3: CASSLYRAGELFF; DNA: TGTGCCAGCAGTTTGTACAGGGCCGGGGAGCTGTTTTTT
size: many; J: TRBJ2-7; D: TRBD1; V: TRBV7-2; CDR3: CASSSVPGQGSPRYEQYF; DNA: TGTGCCAGCAGCTCCGTCCCGGGACAGGGTTCCCCACGCTACGAGCAGTACTTC
size: once; J: TRBJ2-7; D: NA; V: TRBV7-2; CDR3: CASSLGPYPGGQDNEQYF; DNA: TGTGCCAGCAGCTTAGGGCCCTACCCGGGGGGCCAGGATAACGAGCAGTACTTC
size: many; J: TRBJ2-5; D: TRBD2; V: TRBV7-2; CDR3: CASSFGLASMETQYF; DNA: TGTGCCAGCAGTTTCGGACTAGCGAGCATGGAGACCCAGTACTTC
size: once; J: TRBJ2-2; D: NA; V: TRBV29-1; CDR3: CSVVNTGELFF; DNA: TGCAGCGTAGTGAACACCGGGGAGCTGTTTTTT
size: NA; J: TRBJ2-5; D: NA; V: TRBV15; CDR3: CATSRGGETVGSETQYF; DNA: TGTGCCACCAGCAGAGGGGGCGAGACCGTGGGAAGCGAGACCCAGTACTTC
size: once; J: TRBJ2-7; D: TRBD1; V: TRBV12-3/TRBV12-4; CDR3: CASSFGGQGGEQYF; DNA: TGTGCCAGCAGTTTTGGGGGACAGGGTGGCGAGCAGTACTTC
size: many; J: TRBJ2-7; D: NA; V: TRBV19; CDR3: CATSDAGVYEQYF; DNA: TGTGCCACCTCGGACGCCGGGGTCTACGAGCAGTACTTC
size: NA; J: TRBJ2-4; D: NA; V: TRBV6-2/TRBV6-3; CDR3: CASSRENIQYF; DNA: TGTGCCAGCAGCCGGGAAAACATTCAGTACTTC
size: many; J: TRBJ2-2; D: NA; V: TRBV9; CDR3: CASSGASTGELFF; DNA: TGTGCCAGCAGCGGGGCGAGCACCGGGGAGCTGTTTTTT
size: many; J: TRBJ2-6; D: TRBD1; V: TRBV6-2/TRBV6-3; CDR3: CASSYRQGSHSGANVLTF; DNA: TGTGCCAGCAGTTACAGACAGGGATCCCACTCTGGGGCCAACGTCCTGACTTTC
size: NA; J: TRBJ1-5; D: TRBD1; V: TRBV6-2/TRBV6-3; CDR3: CASSFTRGLGNQPQHF; DNA: TGTGCCAGCAGTTTTACCAGGGGGCTTGGCAATCAGCCCCAGCATTTT
size: many; J: TRBJ2-5; D: NA; V: TRBV11-2; CDR3: CASSLSRGYQETQYF; DNA: TGTGCCAGCAGCTTATCTCGCGGGTACCAAGAGACCCAGTACTTC
size: once; J: TRBJ1-1; D: NA; V: TRBV14; CDR3: CASSLTALGTTEAFF; DNA: TGTGCCAGCAGTCTCACGGCCCTTGGGACCACTGAAGCTTTCTTT
size: NA; J: TRBJ1-6; D: TRBD1; V: TRBV6-1; CDR3: CASSRQGSSYNSPLHF; DNA: TGTGCCAGCAGTAGACAGGGGAGTTCCTATAATTCACCCCTCCACTTT
size: NA; J: TRBJ1-1; D: NA; V: TRBV12-3/TRBV12-4; CDR3: CASSLQGLGVKNTEAFF; DNA: TGTGCCAGCAGTTTACAGGGTCTAGGGGTTAAGAACACTGAAGCTTTCTTT
size: NA; J: TRBJ1-1; D: NA; V: TRBV12-3/TRBV12-4; CDR3: CASSTLRIEAFF; DNA: TGTGCCAGCAGTACCCTCAGGATTGAAGCTTTCTTT
size: NA; J: TRBJ2-7; D: TRBD2; V: TRBV11-3; CDR3: CASSWELSSGREQYF; DNA: TGTGCCAGCAGCTGGGAGCTCTCTAGCGGGAGGGAGCAGTACTTC